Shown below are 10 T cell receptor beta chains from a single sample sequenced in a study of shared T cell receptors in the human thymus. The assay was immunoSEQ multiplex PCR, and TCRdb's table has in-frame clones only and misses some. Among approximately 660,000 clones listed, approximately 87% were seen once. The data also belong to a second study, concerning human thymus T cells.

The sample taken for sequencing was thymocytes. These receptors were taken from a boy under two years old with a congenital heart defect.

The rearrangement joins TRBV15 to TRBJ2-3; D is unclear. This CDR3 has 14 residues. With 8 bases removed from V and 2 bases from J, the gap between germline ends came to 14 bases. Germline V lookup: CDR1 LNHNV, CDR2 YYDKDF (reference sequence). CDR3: CATARVSLTDTQYF. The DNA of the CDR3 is TGTGCCACCGCACGCGTGTCACTCACAGATACGCAGTATTTT. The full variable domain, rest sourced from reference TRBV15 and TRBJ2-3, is DAMVIQNPRYQVTQFGKPVTLSCSQTLNHNVMYWYQQKSSQAPKLLFHYYDKDFNNEADTPDNFQSRRPNTSFCFLDIRSPGLGDTAMYLCATARVSLTDTQYFGPGTRLTVL.

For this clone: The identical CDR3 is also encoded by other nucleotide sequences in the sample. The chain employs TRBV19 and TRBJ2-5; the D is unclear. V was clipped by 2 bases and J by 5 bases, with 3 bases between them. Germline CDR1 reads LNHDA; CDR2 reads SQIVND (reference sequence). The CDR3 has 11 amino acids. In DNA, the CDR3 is TGTGCCAGTAGTATAAGCGAGACCCAGTACTTC. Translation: CASSISETQYF.

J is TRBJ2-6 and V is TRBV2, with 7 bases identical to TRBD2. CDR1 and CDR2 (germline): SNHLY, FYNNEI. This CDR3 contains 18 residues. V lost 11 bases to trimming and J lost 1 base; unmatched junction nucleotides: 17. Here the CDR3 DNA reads TGTGCCGGCGACCCTAAGACAGCGGGACCTTCTGGGGCCAACGTCCTGACTTTC. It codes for CAGDPKTAGPSGANVLTF.

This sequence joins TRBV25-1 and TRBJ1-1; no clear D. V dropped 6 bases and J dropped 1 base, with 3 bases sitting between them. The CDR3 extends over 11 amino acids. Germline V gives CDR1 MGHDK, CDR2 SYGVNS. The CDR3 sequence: CASRRNTEAFF. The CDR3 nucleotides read TGTGCCAGCAGGCGGAACACTGAAGCTTTCTTT. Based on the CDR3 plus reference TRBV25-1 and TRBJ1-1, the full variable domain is EADIYQTPRYLVIGTGKKITLECSQTMGHDKMYWYQQDPGMELHLIHYSYGVNSTEKGDLSSESTVSRIRTEHFPLTLESARPSHTSQYLCASRRNTEAFFGQGTRLTVV.

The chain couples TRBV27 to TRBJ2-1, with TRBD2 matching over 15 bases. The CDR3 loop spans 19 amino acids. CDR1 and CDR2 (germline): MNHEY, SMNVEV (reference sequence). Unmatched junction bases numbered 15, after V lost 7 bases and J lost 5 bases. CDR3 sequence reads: CASNPGLAGGHSRNNEQFF. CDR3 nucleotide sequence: TGTGCCAGCAATCCGGGACTAGCGGGAGGCCATTCCAGAAACAATGAGCAGTTCTTC.

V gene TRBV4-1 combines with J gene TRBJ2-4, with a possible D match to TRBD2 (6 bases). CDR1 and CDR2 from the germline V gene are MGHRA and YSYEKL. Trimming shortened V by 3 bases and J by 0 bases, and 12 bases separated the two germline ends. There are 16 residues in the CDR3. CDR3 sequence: CASSQGLALAKNIQYF. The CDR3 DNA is TGCGCCAGCAGCCAGGGACTGGCTCTAGCCAAAAACATTCAGTACTTC.

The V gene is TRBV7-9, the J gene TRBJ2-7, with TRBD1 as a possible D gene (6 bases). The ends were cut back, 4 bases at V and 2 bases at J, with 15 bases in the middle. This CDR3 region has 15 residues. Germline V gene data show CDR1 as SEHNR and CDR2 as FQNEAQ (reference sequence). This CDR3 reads CASSSGQNGAYEQYF. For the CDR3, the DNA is TGTGCCAGCAGCTCCGGACAGAATGGGGCCTACGAGCAGTACTTC. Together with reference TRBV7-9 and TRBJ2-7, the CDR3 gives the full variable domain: DTGVSQNPRHKITKRGQNVTFRCDPISEHNRLYWYRQTLGQGPEFLTYFQNEAQLEKSRLLSDRFSAERPKGSFSTLEIQRTEQGDSAMYLCASSSGQNGAYEQYFGPGTRLTVT.

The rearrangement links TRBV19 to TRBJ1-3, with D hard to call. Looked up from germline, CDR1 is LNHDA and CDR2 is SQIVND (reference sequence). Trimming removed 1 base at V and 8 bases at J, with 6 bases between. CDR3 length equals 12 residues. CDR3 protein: CASSIGGDTIYF. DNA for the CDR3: TGTGCCAGTAGTATAGGCGGTGACACCATATATTTT.

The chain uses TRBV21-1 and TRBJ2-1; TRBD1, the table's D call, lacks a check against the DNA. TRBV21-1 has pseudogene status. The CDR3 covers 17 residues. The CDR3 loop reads CASSNYQNRAPYNEQFF. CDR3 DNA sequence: TGTGCCAGCAGCAACTACCAAAACAGGGCACCCTACAATGAGCAGTTCTTC.

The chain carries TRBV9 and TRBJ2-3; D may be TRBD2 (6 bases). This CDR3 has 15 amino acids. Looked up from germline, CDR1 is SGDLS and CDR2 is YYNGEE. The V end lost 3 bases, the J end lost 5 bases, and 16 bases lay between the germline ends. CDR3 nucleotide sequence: TGTGCCAGCAGCGCCGCAGGGAGGTTGGTAGATACGCAGTATTTT. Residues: CASSAAGRLVDTQYF.